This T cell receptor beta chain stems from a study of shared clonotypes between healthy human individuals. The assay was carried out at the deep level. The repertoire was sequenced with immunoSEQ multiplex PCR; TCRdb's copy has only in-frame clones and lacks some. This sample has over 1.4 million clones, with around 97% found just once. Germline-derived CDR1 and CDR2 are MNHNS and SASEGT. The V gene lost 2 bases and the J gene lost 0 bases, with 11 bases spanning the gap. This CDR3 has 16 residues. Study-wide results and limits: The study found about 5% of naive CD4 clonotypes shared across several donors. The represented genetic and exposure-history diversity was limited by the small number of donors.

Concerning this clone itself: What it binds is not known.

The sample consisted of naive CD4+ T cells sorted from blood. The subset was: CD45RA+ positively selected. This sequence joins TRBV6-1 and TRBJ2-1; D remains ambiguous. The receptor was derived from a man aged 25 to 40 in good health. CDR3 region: CASSELIGGSYNEQFF. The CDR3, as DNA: TGTGCCAGCAGTGAATTGATCGGCGGCTCCTACAATGAGCAGTTCTTC.